Below, one T cell receptor beta chain is given with its context. Using immunoSEQ multiplex PCR, the repertoire was profiled, and TCRdb retains in-frame clones only, with some absent. The sample consists of 85,000 to 110,000 clones, around 89% of them appearing once. CDR1 and CDR2 (germline): SEHNR, FQNEAQ (reference sequence). The CDR3 has 14 residues. V shed 4 bases and J shed 2 bases, with 11 bases lying between them. The data derive from a study of control samples from healthy donors and cancer patients. This TCR derives from a man aged 55 to 69 with lung cancer. The sample taken for sequencing was PBMCs. The genes are TRBV7-9 and TRBJ1-1, with D possibly TRBD1 on 5 matching bases. CDR3 bases: TGTGCCAGCAGCTGGGGGGAATATAACACTGAAGCTTTCTTT. Translated, it gives CASSWGEYNTEAFF.